Below, 26 T cell receptor beta chains from the same sample are listed, as sequenced in a study of blood T cell repertoires in COVID-19 (dated by TCRdb to 2018 to 2020). The library relied on the immunoSEQ multiplex PCR assay. The table comes from immuneACCESS by way of TCRdb, which keeps in-frame sequences with V and J called. Part of the clones is missing from these tables; in studies checked, under half for an unresolved V gene and the rest for unknown reasons. In all, the sample holds fewer than 100,000 clones, and 75% to 95% of those were seen once. Clones ranked in the top ten supply 0.7% to 0.9% of the sample. The specimen was peripheral blood. All receptors derive from an elderly woman with acute or convalescent COVID-19.

The gene calls are TRBV12-5 and TRBJ1-6, with 7 bases aligning to TRBD1. Germline V CDR1 and CDR2: LGHNT, FRNRAP. This CDR3 is 16 amino acids long. Trimming removed 0 bases from V and 8 bases from J; junction bases left unmatched: 7. Here the CDR3 reads CASGLVYGTDHSPLHF. In DNA, the CDR3 is TGTGCTAGTGGTTTGGTATATGGGACAGATCATTCACCCCTCCACTTT.

The V call is TRBV5-1, the J call TRBJ2-5; D gene ambiguous. Germline CDR1 is SGHRS and CDR2 is YFSETQ. Trimming stripped 2 bases from V and 3 bases from J, with 2 bases between. This CDR3 is built from 11 residues. The CDR3 spells CASSFEETQYF. The CDR3 bases are TGCGCCAGCAGCTTCGAAGAGACCCAGTACTTC.

V gene TRBV27 combines with J gene TRBJ2-6; D gene unclear. The CDR3 loop spans 15 amino acids. Germline V lookup: CDR1 MNHEY, CDR2 SMNVEV (reference sequence). Trimming removed 7 bases from V and 0 bases from J, with 10 bases in between. This CDR3 reads CASTKTGSGANVLTF. CDR3 nucleotide sequence: TGTGCCAGCACTAAGACGGGCTCTGGGGCCAACGTCCTGACTTTC.

The chain recombines TRBV5-1 with TRBJ1-2; D call uncertain. Trimming cost V 0 bases and J 7 bases, with 4 bases left between them. The CDR3 length is 11 residues. CDR1 SGHRS and CDR2 YFSETQ come from the germline V gene. The CDR3 region is CASSLGGGYTF. CDR3 nucleotides: TGCGCCAGCAGCTTGGGAGGTGGCTACACCTTC.

This rearrangement joins TRBV4-1 to TRBJ1-6; D remains unclear. CDR1 and CDR2 from the germline V gene are MGHRA and YSYEKL. The CDR3 has 16 amino acids. The V end lost 2 bases, the J end lost 1 base, and 9 bases lay between the germline ends. The CDR3 DNA is TGCGCCAGCAGCCAAAGTCAGTTATCCTATAATTCACCCCTCCACTTT. Translating gives CASSQSQLSYNSPLHF.

This rearrangement joins TRBV10-3 to TRBJ2-7; D is possibly TRBD2 (5 bases). The V and J ends lost 6 bases and 0 bases respectively, with 12 bases between them. The length of the CDR3 is 14 residues. CDR1 is ENHRY and CDR2 is SYGVKD in the germline V gene. The CDR3 loop reads CAIRDPGYSYEQYF. CDR3 sequence (DNA): TGTGCCATCAGGGATCCGGGATACTCCTACGAGCAGTACTTC.

The V call is TRBV2, the J call TRBJ1-5; D is possibly TRBD1 (5 bases). Trimming removed 4 bases at V and 0 bases at J, with 7 bases between. This CDR3 contains 14 residues. Germline V gene sequence: CDR1 SNHLY, CDR2 FYNNEI. The CDR3 nucleotides are TGTGCCAGCAGTGGACAGAATAGCAATCAGCCCCAGCATTTT. It is translated as CASSGQNSNQPQHF. The full variable domain, rest sourced from reference TRBV2 and TRBJ1-5, is EPEVTQTPSHQVTQMGQEVILRCVPISNHLYFYWYRQILGQKVEFLVSFYNNEISEKSEIFDDQFSVERPDGSNFTLKIRSTKLEDSAMYFCASSGQNSNQPQHFGDGTRLSIL.

The CDR3 region is CASSQYRGTEAFF. The CDR3 nucleotides read TGTGCCAGCAGCCAATATAGAGGGACTGAAGCTTTCTTT. The chain has TRBV3-1 (or the pseudogene TRBV3-2) and TRBJ1-1; D gene unclear. Germline-derived CDR1 and CDR2 are LGHDT and YNNKEL (reference sequence). V shed 2 bases and J shed 5 bases, with 9 bases lying between them. There are 13 residues in the CDR3.

This sequence joins TRBV6-2 or TRBV6-3 and TRBJ1-3; D is perhaps TRBD1 (5 bases). CDR3 length: 14 amino acids. Germline V lookup: CDR1 MNHEY, CDR2 SVGEGT. V lost 5 bases, J lost 5 bases, and 13 bases lay in between. The CDR3 DNA follows: TGTGCCAGCAGTCCCTCCGGGGGGAGAAACACCATATATTTT. Its protein product is CASSPSGGRNTIYF.

The chain recombines TRBV2 with TRBJ1-6, with 7 bases lining up with TRBD1. Germline V CDR1 and CDR2: SNHLY, FYNNEI. V dropped 2 bases and J dropped 9; count of bases not matched to a gene: 7. The length of the CDR3 is 15 residues. This chain's CDR3 is CASSERTGGGSPLHF. CDR3 bases: TGTGCCAGCAGTGAAAGGACAGGTGGTGGTTCACCCCTCCACTTT.

The J gene is TRBJ1-1, the V gene TRBV20-1; the D is unclear. CDR3 length: 11 amino acids. V lost 4 bases, J lost 2 bases, and 5 bases lay in between. From germline, CDR1 is DFQATT and CDR2 SNEGSKA (reference sequence). The CDR3 DNA is TGCAGTGCTAACAGTAACACTGAAGCTTTCTTT. Translation: CSANSNTEAFF.

CDR3 region: CASRDRAYEQYF. The CDR3 DNA is TGTGCCAGCAGGGACAGGGCGTACGAGCAGTACTTC. This chain links TRBV28 with TRBJ2-7, with 8 bases fitting TRBD1. V trimming: 6 bases; J trimming: 4 bases; junction bases outside the gene matches: 2. The CDR3 runs 12 residues. The germline V gene encodes CDR1 MDHEN and CDR2 SYDVKM.

This chain uses TRBV7-2 with TRBJ1-2; D is perhaps TRBD1 (5 bases). The CDR3 has 13 amino acids. The V gene lost 5 bases and the J gene lost 2 bases, with 9 bases spanning the gap. The V gene's germline CDR1 is SGHTA and CDR2 FQGNSA. CDR3 region: CASSLGHNYGYTF. The CDR3 nucleotides are TGTGCCAGCAGCCTAGGACACAACTATGGCTACACCTTC.

This chain uses TRBV29-1 with TRBJ2-7, with a possible D match to TRBD2 (6 bases). Germline loops: CDR1 SQVTM, CDR2 ANQGSEA. The CDR3 extends over 13 amino acids. Deletions cut 3 bases from V and 8 bases from J, with 17 bases between. The chain's CDR3 is CSVEQAPAGKQYF. As DNA, the CDR3 is TGCAGCGTTGAGCAGGCACCCGCGGGGAAGCAGTACTTC.

The V and J genes are TRBV6-4 and TRBJ1-3; D gene uncertain. V was clipped by 3 bases and J by 0 bases, with 6 bases between them. Germline lookup yields CDR1 MRHNA and CDR2 SNTAGT. CDR3 length equals 14 residues. The CDR3 DNA follows: TGTGCCAGCAGTGAATCCAGCTCTGGAAACACCATATATTTT. Translated: CASSESSSGNTIYF.

The CDR3 sequence is CASSPTSGGAHEQFF. Written as DNA, the CDR3 is TGTGCCAGCAGCCCCACTAGCGGGGGGGCTCATGAGCAGTTCTTC. The chain employs TRBV11-2 and TRBJ2-1, with 13 positions matching TRBD2. Germline trimming cut 5 bases from V and 8 bases from J; bases unmatched to any gene: 6. CDR1 SGHAT and CDR2 FQNNGV come from the germline V gene. The CDR3 contains 15 residues.

This chain links TRBV29-1 with TRBJ2-7, with D unclear. V lost 4 bases and J lost 5, with 15 bases in between. Germline CDR1 is SQVTM and CDR2 is ANQGSEA. The CDR3 has 13 amino acids. This CDR3 is CSVVGQALHEQYF. The CDR3 DNA is TGCAGCGTTGTTGGGCAGGCCCTCCACGAGCAGTACTTC.

The V gene is TRBV10-3, the J gene TRBJ1-3, with D tentatively TRBD1 (5 bases). CDR1 is ENHRY and CDR2 is SYGVKD in the germline V gene. CDR3 size: 13 residues. The V gene lost 10 bases and the J gene lost 1 base, with 11 bases spanning the gap. CDR3 sequence reads: CANAQESGNTIYF. The CDR3 nucleotides read TGTGCCAACGCACAGGAATCTGGAAACACCATATATTTT.

The chain couples TRBV12-3 or TRBV12-4 to TRBJ2-1, with 9 nucleotides matching TRBD2. The CDR3 is 11 residues long. V was clipped by 6 bases and J by 10 bases; unmatched bases: 1. The CDR3 protein is CASRGTSEQFF. The CDR3 coding sequence is TGTGCCAGCAGGGGGACTAGCGAGCAGTTCTTC.

The chain couples TRBV9 to TRBJ1-2; 7 bases are a match to TRBD1. Germline V gives CDR1 SGDLS, CDR2 YYNGEE. The CDR3 sequence is 13 residues long. J was trimmed by 6 bases and V by 0 bases; bases with no gene match: 2. The CDR3 sequence is CASSVGDRDGYTF. DNA of the CDR3: TGTGCCAGCAGCGTAGGCGACAGGGATGGCTACACCTTC.

This chain connects TRBV9 to TRBJ1-5; 9 positions agree with TRBD1. Germline CDR1 and CDR2: SGDLS and YYNGEE. Trimming cost V 3 bases and J 6 bases; bases outside gene matches: 4. The CDR3 runs 14 residues. CDR3 protein: CASSAGTGSQPQHF. CDR3 DNA sequence: TGTGCCAGCAGCGCAGGGACAGGGAGTCAGCCCCAGCATTTT.

The chain links TRBV4-2 to TRBJ2-1; D is unclear. The V and J ends lost 0 bases and 4 bases respectively, with 10 bases between them. Germline CDR1 is LGHNA and CDR2 is YNFKEQ. The CDR3 length is 15 residues. The CDR3 loop is CASSQDETPYNEQFF. Written as DNA, the CDR3 is TGTGCCAGCAGCCAAGATGAGACACCATACAATGAGCAGTTCTTC.

The chain employs TRBV5-1 and TRBJ2-3; TRBD2 aligns across 7 bases. Germline V gene data show CDR1 as SGHRS and CDR2 as YFSETQ. The J segment lost 1 base and the V segment lost 3 bases, leaving 5 bases of the junction unmatched. The length of the CDR3 is 15 residues. Written as DNA, the CDR3 is TGCGCCAGCAGCTGGGGGGGTAGCGGCACAGATACGCAGTATTTT. Protein product: CASSWGGSGTDTQYF.

The CDR3 coding sequence is TGTGCCAGCAGCGGGGGTAGAAATACCTATGGCTACACCTTC. It encodes CASSGGRNTYGYTF. The chain couples TRBV6-6 to TRBJ1-2; the D gene is possibly TRBD1 (5 bases). V gave up 6 bases and J gave up 4 bases, with 15 bases separating them. The CDR3 has 14 residues. Germline assignment: CDR1 MNHNY and CDR2 SVGAGI (reference sequence).

V gene TRBV18 combines with J gene TRBJ1-5, with unresolved D. Germline V lookup: CDR1 KGHSH, CDR2 LQKENI. V lost 5 bases and J 1 base, leaving 6 bases between the germline ends. The CDR3 consists of 13 residues. Here the CDR3 DNA reads TGTGCCAGCTCAACGGGGAGCAATCAGCCCCAGCATTTT. This sequence encodes CASSTGSNQPQHF.

The chain combines TRBV9 with TRBJ2-7, with TRBD1 identical over 9 bases. This CDR3 is 16 amino acids long. Germline V gene data show CDR1 as SGDLS and CDR2 as YYNGEE. V shed 0 bases, J shed 6 bases, and the junction held 10 bases outside the gene matches. In DNA, the CDR3 is TGTGCCAGCAGCGTAGGACCCGGGACAGGGACCGCCGAGCAGTACTTC. Protein: CASSVGPGTGTAEQYF.